This TCR beta chain was sequenced during a study of shared clonotypes between healthy human individuals. The protocol was immunoSEQ multiplex PCR, while the TCRdb copy is restricted to in-frame clones and leaves out a portion. The sample shows more than 2,000,000 clones, about 92% of them seen only once. Looked up from germline, CDR1 is SGHTA and CDR2 is FQGNSA. This CDR3 contains 15 residues. Trimming cost V 4 bases and J 5 bases, with 17 bases left between them. Sequenced: naive CD4+ T cells sorted from blood. Subset indicated: CD45RA+ positively selected. The receptor was derived from a man aged 18 to 29 in good health. The rearrangement links TRBV7-2 to TRBJ2-5, with D perhaps TRBD2 (7 bases). The CDR3 sequence: CASSSRGGLRETQYF. The DNA for the CDR3 is TGTGCCAGCAGCTCTAGGGGGGGCCTGAGGGAGACCCAGTACTTC.